This T cell receptor (beta chain) came from a study of T cells after yellow fever vaccination. Study results and caveats: FACS-sorted repertoires could harbor abundant contaminating bulk-population clonotypes.

On this clonotype itself: Its antigen is not identified.

TCRdb processed the 5' RACE reads anew with MiXCR; each CDR3 protein has one entry. The table lists 150,000 to 200,000 distinct CDR3 sequences, roughly 9.6% of them singletons. The sample in question was CD8+ T cells sorted from PBMCs, obtained 15 days after the yellow fever booster vaccination. The sequence was collected from a man aged 18 to 29 who received the YFV17D yellow fever vaccine.

DNA of the CDR3: TGCAGCGTTGAATTAAGCGAAAACCTGGACTCGGGCCACTATGGCTACACCTTC. This codes for CSVELSENLDSGHYGYTF. The chain recombines TRBV29-1 with TRBJ1-2; D not resolved. Germline V gives CDR1 SQVTM, CDR2 ANQGSEA. Trimming pared 2 bases from V and 3 bases from J, leaving 25 bases between. The CDR3 covers 18 residues.